This record concerns one T cell receptor beta chain sequence. Its cognate antigen has yet to be identified. Base qualities were left out, and no much larger clone turns up one base away. The CDR3 starts with the cysteine, ends with the phenylalanine, and has 15 residues. The sequence is cut down to CDR3 DNA, 45 bases in frame from base 1. The germline ends are 8 bases apart after V is trimmed by 2 bases and J by 0 bases. CDR1 and CDR2 (SGHTA, FQGNSA) derive from the germline V gene. These data are taken from a study of persistence of HIV-infected CD4 T cells (dated by TCRdb to 2018 to 2021). Broadly, across the study: The study isolated CMV- and HIV-1 Gag-responding CD4+ T cells from ART-treated individuals to examine antigen-driven clonal expansion of HIV-1-infected cells. Apart from two participants who underwent leukapheresis at a single time point, peripheral blood samples of up to roughly 180 mL were collected from participants at multiple time points. The clonality of all cells in each sorted population was assessed by TCRbeta sequencing, whereas the clonality of infected cells was assessed by proviral sequencing. The median time the participants had spent on suppressive ART was 7 to 9 years. Cross-participant TCR cluster analysis included about eight participants for CMV and over five participants for Gag. The investigation overall reported the following: Because the TCR analyses were done in bulk, restricting them to just the rare CMV-responding cells that actually carried HIV-1 proviruses was not possible. The study involved few individuals and tested only a limited range of antigens. TCRbeta richness in CMV- and Gag-responding cells was significantly lower than in anti-CD3/anti-CD28-responding cells; CMV-responding cells had higher oligoclonality than CD3/CD28-stimulated and Gag-responding cells. Within the same sorted populations, how oligoclonal the TCRs were correlated with how oligoclonal the proviruses were. Degenerate expanded CDR3beta sequences were enriched in antigen-responding cells, suggesting convergent selection of CD4+ responses to CMV and Gag.

TCRbeta repertoires were sequenced from genomic DNA with the immunoSEQ hsTCRB assay version 4 in survey mode. Genomic DNA was diluted to around 9.4 ng/uL, using up to roughly 1 ug per sample for TCRbeta sequencing. As for how the authors treated the data: TCRbeta data were analyzed in ImmunoSeq Analyzer 3.0, with diversity computed on productive nucleotide rearrangements. Using the Immunarch R package, the improved Chao index served to estimate lower-bound TCR diversity and the Gini coefficient served to estimate clonality. Nucleotide rearrangements that differed but encoded the same CDR3beta amino acid sequence were counted as separate clonotypes. TCRbeta sequences significantly enriched in antigen-responding cells relative to anti-CD3/anti-CD28-activated cells were identified by differential abundance analysis. GLIPH2 clustered TCRs by predicted peptide-MHC specificity, both within individual participants and across merged participant data sets. TCRdb retrieved this table from immuneACCESS and kept in-frame rearrangements only. Not all clones are present; in checked studies, unresolved V genes account for under half, and no reason is known for the remainder. Clonal size and the V and J genes are those of that table, whereas D and trimming came from the DNA. In all, the sample holds about 39,000 clones, and about 85% of those were seen once. Clones ranked in the top ten supply about 5% of the sample.

According to the study, the label for this sample's treatment or condition signals: suppressive antiretroviral therapy. A pool of overlapping HIV-1 Gag 15-mer peptides, at roughly 1 ug per peptide per mL, was used to stimulate the cells. Nonresponding CD40L-negative CD69-negative CD45RO-high memory CD4+ T cells were sorted as memory populations depleted of antigen-responding cells. Participants were HIV-1-infected adults who started suppressive ART during chronic infection. Participants had undetectable plasma HIV-1 RNA below 50 copies/mL for at least 4 years. To be included, participants needed a CD4+ T cell count above 400 cells/uL and a positive CMV serology. Before stimulation, PBMCs were isolated using density centrifugation and then depleted of CD8+ T cells. Stimulation of CD8-depleted PBMCs was carried out for over 15 hours with anti-CD28/CD49d costimulation, CD40-blocking antibody and enfuvirtide, to prevent new infections. Sorting was done on either a Beckman Coulter MoFlo Legacy or an XDP sorter, and propidium iodide was used to exclude dead cells. The QIAamp DNA Mini Kit was used for genomic DNA extraction from samples above one million cells, and the Quick-DNA Microprep Kit was used otherwise.

The chain was built from TRBV7-2 and TRBJ1-5, with the identity of the D gene unclear. This TCR came from an adult with HIV. The donor label of this sample is uncertain. The material sequenced was cultured CD4+ T cells from PBMCs, taken from a patient who received antiretroviral therapy. The intended sense of this specimen's cell subset or site label: CD40L-CD69- CD45RO-high memory CD4 T cells not responding to Gag peptides. The nucleotide sequence is given as TGTGCCAGCAGCTTATTACGAAATAGCAATCAGCCCCAGCATTTT. It encodes CASSLLRNSNQPQHF.